This T cell receptor beta chain was identified in a study of blood T cell repertoires in COVID-19. Study-wide background: The samples span acute and convalescent COVID-19 from the United States, Italy and Spain. From T cells, B-cell-depleted T cells, or PBMCs came the material, which was cDNA or gDNA.

Original data processing: Reference gene primers were amplified, and this amplification served to estimate nucleated cell counts. Assay: immunoSEQ multiplex PCR; the TCRdb copy retains only in-frame clones and omits some. From that table come the V and J calls and clone size; the DNA was used to work out D and trimming. The sample records about 60,000 clones, 65% to 85% being singletons. The trim removed 3 bases at V and 3 bases at J, leaving 4 bases unmatched. This CDR3 contains 15 residues. Germline V lookup: CDR1 SGHRS, CDR2 YFSETQ. The J gene is TRBJ2-1, the V gene TRBV5-1; 9 positions match TRBD2. Sample: peripheral blood. The receptor was isolated from a man between 65 and 85 years old with active COVID-19. The CDR3 DNA reads TGCGCCAGCAGCTCCGTAGCGGGAGTCTACAATGAGCAGTTCTTC. It encodes CASSSVAGVYNEQFF.